This T cell receptor beta chain was captured by sequencing in a study of T cells in Graves' hyperthyroidism and ophthalmopathy. This clonotype was detected many times. CDR1 is SGHNT and CDR2 is YENEEA in the germline V gene. V lost 4 bases and J 7 bases, leaving 10 bases between the germline ends. This CDR3 region has 12 residues. Amplification of TCR beta CDR3 regions was performed using RNA transcripts as template. The HTBI primer set served for first-round RT-PCR of the TCR CDR3. TCRdb passed the multiplex PCR reads through MiXCR, listing each CDR3 protein once. The sample holds 500,000 or so distinct CDR3 sequences, 17% seen once.

Material: blood. The sequence derives from a woman aged 18-29 years with Graves' ophthalmopathy. The chain couples TRBV11-3 to TRBJ1-1, with unresolved D. The CDR3 nucleotides read TGTGCCAGCAGCTCTTCCGGCCATGAAGCTTTCTTT. Amino acids: CASSSSGHEAFF.